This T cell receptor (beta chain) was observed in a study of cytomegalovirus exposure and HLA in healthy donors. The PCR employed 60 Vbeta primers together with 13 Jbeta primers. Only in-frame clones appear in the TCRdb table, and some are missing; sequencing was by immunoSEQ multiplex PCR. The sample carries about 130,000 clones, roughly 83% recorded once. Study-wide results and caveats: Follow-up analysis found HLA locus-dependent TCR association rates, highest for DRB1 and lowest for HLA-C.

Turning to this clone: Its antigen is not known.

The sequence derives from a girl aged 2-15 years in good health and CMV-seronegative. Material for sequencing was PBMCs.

The CDR3 region has the DNA TGTGCCAGCAGTACCCGGACTAGCGGGTTTTTAGATACGCAGTATTTT. This gives the protein CASSTRTSGFLDTQYF. The chain links TRBV6-4 to TRBJ2-3, with 11 bases matching TRBD2. Unmatched junction bases numbered 9, after V lost 5 bases and J lost 5 bases. The length of the CDR3 is 16 residues. Germline assignment: CDR1 MRHNA and CDR2 SNTAGT.